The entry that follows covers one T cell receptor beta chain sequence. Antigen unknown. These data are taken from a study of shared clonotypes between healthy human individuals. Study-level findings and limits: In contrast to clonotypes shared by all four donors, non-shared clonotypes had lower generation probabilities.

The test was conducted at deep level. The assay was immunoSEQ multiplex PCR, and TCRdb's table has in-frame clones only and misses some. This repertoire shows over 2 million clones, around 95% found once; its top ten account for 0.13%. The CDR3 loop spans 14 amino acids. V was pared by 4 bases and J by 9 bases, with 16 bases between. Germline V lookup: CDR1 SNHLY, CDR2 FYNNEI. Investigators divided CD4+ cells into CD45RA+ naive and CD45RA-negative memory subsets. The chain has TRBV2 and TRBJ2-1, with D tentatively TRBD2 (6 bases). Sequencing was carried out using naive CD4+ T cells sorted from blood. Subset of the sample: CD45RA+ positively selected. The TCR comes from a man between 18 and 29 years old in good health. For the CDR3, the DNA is TGTGCCAGCAGTGTGACGGTCGCCGGGGGTGAGCAGTTCTTC. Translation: CASSVTVAGGEQFF.